Below, 30 T cell receptor beta chains from the same sample are listed, as sequenced in a study of technical replicates of blood from a few donors. Some clones are missing from TCRdb's copy, which holds only in-frame ones; the method was immunoSEQ multiplex PCR. Among 70,000 to 95,000 clones listed, around 92% were seen once. Material for sequencing was T cells isolated from PBMCs. These receptors came from a human donor in good health. Some clones in this sample may be carry-over from other donors' samples.

The chain is built from TRBV5-4 and TRBJ1-1; D is ambiguous. This CDR3 spans 14 amino acids. Trimming shortened V by 4 bases and J by 5 bases, and 15 bases separated the two germline ends. From germline, CDR1 is SGHNT and CDR2 YYREEE (reference sequence). The CDR3 sequence: CASSPRSVYTEAFF. In DNA, the CDR3 is TGTGCCAGCAGCCCCCGGTCGGTTTATACTGAAGCTTTCTTT.

This clone is a singleton in its sample. The V call is TRBV19, the J call TRBJ1-2, with 7 positions matching TRBD1. Germline V CDR1 and CDR2: LNHDA, SQIVND (reference sequence). The CDR3 is 14 residues long. Trimming at V came to 2 bases and at J to 10 bases, leaving 10 bases not matched to a gene. The CDR3 spells CASSITGQSQVYTF. The CDR3 coding sequence is TGTGCCAGTAGTATAACGGGACAGTCTCAAGTCTACACCTTC.

This clone was found a few times. This chain joins TRBV10-2 and TRBJ2-7; TRBD1 aligns across 7 bases. The germline V gene has CDR1 WSHSY and CDR2 SAAADI. J was trimmed by 6 bases and V by 8 bases; bases with no gene match: 13. There are 14 residues in the CDR3. The CDR3 protein is CASGSRDRGLEQYF. The CDR3 coding sequence is TGCGCCAGCGGATCCCGGGACAGAGGCCTCGAGCAGTACTTC.

This clone was recorded once. J is TRBJ1-5 and V is TRBV7-2, with 7 bases identical to TRBD1. CDR1 is SGHTA, CDR2 FQGNSA, per germline. The ends lost 7 bases at V and 7 bases at J; junction bases unmatched: 10. The CDR3 sequence is 14 residues long. The CDR3 region is CASNRQGSRQPQHF. The CDR3 DNA reads TGTGCCAGCAACCGACAGGGTAGTAGACAGCCCCAGCATTTT.

The chain carries TRBV5-4 and TRBJ2-3, with TRBD1 as a possible D gene (5 bases). From germline, CDR1 is SGHNT and CDR2 YYREEE (reference sequence). Trimming pared 2 bases from V and 4 bases from J, leaving 11 bases between. This CDR3 spans 14 amino acids. CDR3 coding DNA: TGTGCCAGCAGCTTCGGTGGGGCTCCAGATACGCAGTATTTT. Translating it yields CASSFGGAPDTQYF. Filled out from reference TRBV5-4 and TRBJ2-3, the complete variable domain reads ETGVTQSPTHLIKTRGQQVTLRCSSQSGHNTVSWYQQALGQGPQFIFQYYREEENGRGNFPPRFSGLQFPNYSSELNVNALELDDSALYLCASSFGGAPDTQYFGPGTRLTVL.

The chain joins TRBV19 to TRBJ1-5; 8 bases are a match to TRBD1. CDR3 length: 14 residues. The V segment lost 8 bases and the J segment 6 bases; nucleotides outside the gene matches: 9. Germline V gene sequence: CDR1 LNHDA, CDR2 SQIVND (reference sequence). CDR3 nucleotides: TGTGCCAGTGGGGGATCAGGGGGCCCTCAGCCCCAGCATTTT. Amino acids: CASGGSGGPQPQHF.

The chain joins TRBV11-2 to TRBJ1-2; no clear D. Trimming shortened V by 3 bases and J by 6 bases, and 11 bases separated the two germline ends. The CDR3 is made up of 13 amino acids. Germline-derived CDR1 and CDR2 are SGHAT and FQNNGV. DNA of the CDR3: TGTGCCAGCAGCTTCTACGGAGGGAATGGCTACACCTTC. It encodes CASSFYGGNGYTF.

This clone was found once. The chain employs TRBV11-2 and TRBJ2-7, with D possibly being TRBD1 (5 bases). Trimming removed 6 bases from V and 1 base from J, with 16 bases in between. Germline-derived CDR1 and CDR2 are SGHAT and FQNNGV. The CDR3 extends over 15 amino acids. CDR3 DNA sequence: TGTGCCAGCAGAAGCCACAGGCTACCTTCCTACGAGCAGTACTTC. Translating gives CASRSHRLPSYEQYF.

The chain combines TRBV6-5 with TRBJ2-7, with D possibly TRBD2 on 6 matching bases. Trimming shortened V by 7 bases and J by 0 bases, and 16 bases separated the two germline ends. Germline V gene lookup returns CDR1 MNHEY and CDR2 SVGAGI. The length of the CDR3 is 15 residues. The CDR3: CASTRAGQSSYEQYF. The CDR3 nucleotides read TGTGCCAGCACCCGAGCGGGCCAAAGCTCCTACGAGCAGTACTTC.

V usage is TRBV11-2 and J usage is TRBJ2-2, with 14 positions matching TRBD2. V was clipped by 1 base and J by 9 bases; unmatched bases: 4. Germline V CDR1 and CDR2: SGHAT, FQNNGV. The CDR3 spans 16 residues. Here the CDR3 DNA reads TGTGCCAGCAGCTTAGGACTAGCGGGAGGGCCGAGGGAGCTGTTTTTT. Its protein product is CASSLGLAGGPRELFF.

A remark on this clone: A read error may produce the germline difference seen at one junction end. The chain employs TRBV7-7 and TRBJ2-3, with D tentatively TRBD2 (7 bases). The CDR3 loop spans 17 amino acids. Germline V lookup: CDR1 SSHAT, CDR2 FNYEAQ (reference sequence). In nucleotides, the CDR3 is TGTGCTAGCAGCGTTCAGGGGAGGGACACTTCGGCAGATACGCAGTATTTT. This sequence encodes CASSVQGRDTSADTQYF.

This chain uses TRBV7-2 with TRBJ1-5; possibly TRBD1 for D (6 bases). The V end was cut by 6 bases, the J end by 1 base, with 10 bases between. CDR1 is SGHTA and CDR2 is FQGNSA in the germline V gene. This CDR3 region has 14 residues. The CDR3 protein is CASRVTGSNQPQHF. The CDR3 bases are TGTGCCAGCAGGGTCACAGGGAGCAATCAGCCCCAGCATTTT.

The chain couples TRBV7-9 to TRBJ2-3; 9 nucleotides match TRBD1. There are 15 residues in the CDR3. V lost 5 bases, J lost 2 bases, and 5 bases stayed unmatched. The germline gives CDR1 SEHNR, CDR2 FQNEAQ (reference sequence). CDR3 amino acids: CASSLDRGYTDTQYF. In DNA, the CDR3 is TGTGCCAGCAGCCTGGACAGGGGATACACAGATACGCAGTATTTT. Based on the CDR3 plus reference TRBV7-9 and TRBJ2-3, the full variable domain is DTGVSQNPRHKITKRGQNVTFRCDPISEHNRLYWYRQTLGQGPEFLTYFQNEAQLEKSRLLSDRFSAERPKGSFSTLEIQRTEQGDSAMYLCASSLDRGYTDTQYFGPGTRLTVL.

The CDR3 nucleotides are TGCGCCAGCACCGGGGGGAGCGTTGATACGCAGTATTTT. Translation gives CASTGGSVDTQYF. The V call is TRBV10-2, the J call TRBJ2-3, with 7 nucleotides matching TRBD2. CDR3 size: 13 residues. Losses at the gene ends were 7 bases for V and 6 bases for J; bases not matched to a gene: 7. CDR1 is WSHSY and CDR2 is SAAADI in the germline V gene.

The V call is TRBV28, the J call TRBJ2-3; TRBD1 matches at 8 bases. With V trimmed by 3 bases and J by 5 bases, 4 bases remained unmatched. In germline, CDR1 is MDHEN, CDR2 SYDVKM. This CDR3 comprises 14 residues. CDR3 loop: CASSLDREVDTQYF. CDR3 bases: TGTGCCAGCAGTTTGGACAGGGAGGTAGATACGCAGTATTTT.

The gene calls are TRBV28 and TRBJ1-4; tentative D call: TRBD1 (5 bases). V was cut by 4 bases and J by 6 bases, with 15 bases left in between. Germline CDR1 reads MDHEN; CDR2 reads SYDVKM. There are 15 residues in the CDR3. The chain's CDR3 is CASSSQGRGDEKLFF. CDR3 nucleotide sequence: TGTGCCAGCAGTTCCCAAGGGCGGGGGGATGAAAAACTGTTTTTT. The full variable domain, rest sourced from reference TRBV28 and TRBJ1-4, is DVKVTQSSRYLVKRTGEKVFLECVQDMDHENMFWYRQDPGLGLRLIYFSYDVKMKEKGDIPEGYSVSREKKERFSLILESASTNQTSMYLCASSSQGRGDEKLFFGSGTQLSVL.

The rearrangement joins TRBV4-1 to TRBJ2-1; 12 nucleotides agree with TRBD2. The V segment lost 5 bases and the J segment 9 bases; nucleotides outside the gene matches: 11. CDR1 and CDR2 from the germline V gene are MGHRA and YSYEKL. The CDR3 runs to 16 residues. CDR3 DNA sequence: TGCGCCAGCAGCTTACAAGAGACTAGCGGGAGTTTTGAGCAGTTCTTC. Translation gives CASSLQETSGSFEQFF.

The genes are TRBV9 and TRBJ1-4; 7 positions match TRBD1. V shed 4 bases, J shed 6 bases, and the junction held 12 bases outside the gene matches. The germline CDR1 and CDR2 sequences are SGDLS and YYNGEE. The CDR3 has 16 residues. The CDR3 DNA reads TGTGCCAGCAGCCTTGGGATAGGGACAGAATATGAAAAACTGTTTTTT. This sequence encodes CASSLGIGTEYEKLFF.

The chain couples TRBV14 to TRBJ1-5; D ambiguous. Germline V gene sequence: CDR1 SGHDN, CDR2 FVKESK. The ends were cut back, 1 base at V and 0 bases at J, with 7 bases in the middle. The CDR3 totals 15 residues. CDR3 DNA sequence: TGTGCCAGCAGCCAAGGAGAGTATAGCAATCAGCCCCAGCATTTT. As protein: CASSQGEYSNQPQHF.

In its sample, this clone was seen once. CDR3 DNA sequence: TGCGCCAGCAGCTCCTCTCCGGGACTTCGCTCCTACGAGCAGTACTTC. As protein: CASSSSPGLRSYEQYF. The genes are TRBV4-1 and TRBJ2-7, with D perhaps matching TRBD2 (6 bases). The CDR3 has 16 residues. The germline CDR1 and CDR2 sequences are MGHRA and YSYEKL. Trimming left V 5 bases short and J 0 bases short, with 17 bases between.

This chain joins TRBV2 and TRBJ1-4; 8 bases line up with TRBD1. Germline V gene lookup returns CDR1 SNHLY and CDR2 FYNNEI. The V segment lost 6 bases and the J segment 4 bases; nucleotides outside the gene matches: 7. The CDR3 contains 15 residues. CDR3 sequence (DNA): TGTGCCAGCAGCGCGCGGACAGGGCGTAATGAAAAACTGTTTTTT. It specifies CASSARTGRNEKLFF.

The CDR3 DNA is TGTGCCAGCCGACCCTTACGCGGGGGGGGCGGCTACACCTTC. It is translated as CASRPLRGGGGYTF. The chain couples TRBV2 to TRBJ1-2, with D maybe TRBD1 (6 bases). This CDR3 spans 14 amino acids. The germline V gene has CDR1 SNHLY and CDR2 FYNNEI. Trimming left V 8 bases short and J 8 bases short, with 21 bases between.

The gene calls are TRBV11-3 and TRBJ2-1, with D uncertain. CDR3 length equals 13 residues. The V end lost 0 bases, the J end lost 9 bases, and 9 bases lay between the germline ends. CDR1 and CDR2 from the germline V gene are SGHNT and YENEEA. The CDR3 here is CASSLDPSGEQFF. CDR3 sequence (DNA): TGTGCCAGCAGCTTAGATCCTAGTGGTGAGCAGTTCTTC.

This rearrangement joins TRBV6-5 to TRBJ2-7, with D maybe TRBD1 (5 bases). This CDR3 is 13 amino acids long. V was cut by 3 bases and J by 5 bases, with 11 bases left in between. Germline V gives CDR1 MNHEY, CDR2 SVGAGI. The CDR3 reads CASSYSRVNEQYF. The CDR3 DNA is TGTGCCAGCAGTTATTCCAGGGTGAACGAGCAGTACTTC.

V and J are TRBV28 and TRBJ1-2, with 7 bases fitting TRBD1. The CDR3 runs 14 residues. The V gene's germline CDR1 is MDHEN and CDR2 SYDVKM. V lost 6 bases, J lost 3 bases, and 7 bases stayed unmatched. CDR3 sequence (DNA): TGTGCCAGCAGCCCTGGGACAGATTACTATGGCTACACCTTC. This encodes CASSPGTDYYGYTF.

This sequence joins TRBV30 and TRBJ2-2; 13 nucleotides line up with TRBD2. The CDR3 loop spans 20 amino acids. The germline V gene has CDR1 GTSNPN and CDR2 SVGIG (reference sequence). J lost 0 bases, V lost 3 bases, and 13 bases had no gene match. For the CDR3, the DNA is TGTGCCTGGAGCGTTTACCTCGGACTAGCGGGAGCGTCGAACACCGGGGAGCTGTTTTTT. Its protein product is CAWSVYLGLAGASNTGELFF.

The J gene is TRBJ2-3, the V gene TRBV27, with a weak D call TRBD2 (6 bases). This CDR3 region has 16 residues. CDR1 is MNHEY and CDR2 is SMNVEV in the germline V gene (reference sequence). V was pared by 11 bases and J by 0 bases, with 21 bases between. Here the CDR3 DNA reads TGTGCCTCCGCCGCTTGGGTAGCGGCTAGCACAGATACGCAGTATTTT. Encoded protein: CASAAWVAASTDTQYF.

This clone appeared a few times. The chain has TRBV5-6 and TRBJ2-1; maybe TRBD2 (6 bases). The CDR3 runs to 13 residues. Germline CDR1 SGHDT, CDR2 YYEEEE. V lost 0 bases to trimming and J lost 5 bases, with 6 bases between them. For the CDR3, the DNA is TGTGCCAGCAGCTTGGGGGGGGACAATGAGCAGTTCTTC. Its protein product is CASSLGGDNEQFF.

The chain has TRBV2 and TRBJ2-3; tentative D call: TRBD2 (5 bases). This CDR3 has 15 residues. The V end lost 6 bases, the J end lost 0 bases, and 13 bases lay between the germline ends. Germline values: CDR1 SNHLY, CDR2 FYNNEI. The CDR3 region has the DNA TGTGCCAGCAGAACACTAGAGGGTAGCACAGATACGCAGTATTTT. It is translated as CASRTLEGSTDTQYF.

The chain links TRBV7-9 to TRBJ2-5; TRBD2 matches at 10 bases. The CDR3 is 15 residues long. Germline CDR1 and CDR2: SEHNR and FQNEAQ (reference sequence). Unmatched junction bases numbered 3, after V lost 1 base and J lost 4 bases. The CDR3 DNA is TGTGCCAGCAGCTTAGGCCTAGCGGGAGCAGAGACCCAGTACTTC. Amino acids: CASSLGLAGAETQYF.